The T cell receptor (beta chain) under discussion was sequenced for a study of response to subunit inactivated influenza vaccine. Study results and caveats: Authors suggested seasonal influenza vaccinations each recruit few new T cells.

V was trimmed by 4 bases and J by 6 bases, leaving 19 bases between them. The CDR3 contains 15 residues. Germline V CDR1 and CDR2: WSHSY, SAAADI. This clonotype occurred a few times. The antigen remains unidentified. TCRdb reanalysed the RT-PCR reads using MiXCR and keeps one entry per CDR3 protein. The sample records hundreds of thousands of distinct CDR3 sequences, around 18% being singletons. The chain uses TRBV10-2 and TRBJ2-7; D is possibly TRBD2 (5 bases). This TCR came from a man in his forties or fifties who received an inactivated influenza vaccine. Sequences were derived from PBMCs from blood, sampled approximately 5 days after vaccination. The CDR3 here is CASSAPRSRGGEQYF. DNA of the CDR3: TGCGCCAGCAGTGCGCCTCGCTCTCGGGGTGGCGAGCAGTACTTC.